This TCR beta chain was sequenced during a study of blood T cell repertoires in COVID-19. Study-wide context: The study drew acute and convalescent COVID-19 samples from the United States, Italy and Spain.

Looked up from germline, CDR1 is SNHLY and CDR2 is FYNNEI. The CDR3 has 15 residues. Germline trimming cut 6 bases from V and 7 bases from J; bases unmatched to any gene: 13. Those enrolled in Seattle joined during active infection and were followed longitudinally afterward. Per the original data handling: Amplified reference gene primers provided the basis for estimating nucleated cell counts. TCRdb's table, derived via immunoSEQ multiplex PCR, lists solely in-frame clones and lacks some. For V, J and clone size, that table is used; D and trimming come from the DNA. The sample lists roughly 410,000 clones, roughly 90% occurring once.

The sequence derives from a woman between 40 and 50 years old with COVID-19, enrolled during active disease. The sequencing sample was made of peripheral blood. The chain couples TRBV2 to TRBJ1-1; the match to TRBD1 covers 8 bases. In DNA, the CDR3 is TGTGCCAGCAGGAGCCCTACAGGGGGGCCCTTTGAAGCTTTCTTT. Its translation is CASRSPTGGPFEAFF.